The rows below give T cell receptor beta chains drawn from one sample of a study of T cell repertoires in cytomegalovirus infection. TCRdb reanalysed the reads using MiXCR and keeps one entry per CDR3 protein. The table lists 300,000 or so distinct CDR3 sequences, around 9.1% of them singletons, with less than 3% in the top ten. The sequencing input was PBMCs. The receptors here all came from a human donor in good health (CMV status not recorded). Some clones in this sample may be carry-over from other donors' samples. CDR3s include the opening cysteine and the closing phenylalanine or tryptophan. The D gene is left open where the match is weak. Part of the rows lack a size; the others show once, few, many or a class for expanded clones.

size: many; V: TRBV20-1; D: TRBD1; J: TRBJ2-4; DNA: TGCAGTGCTAGCGACAGGGAAGCCAAAAACATTCAGTACTTC; CDR3: CSASDREAKNIQYF
size: few; V: TRBV9; D: TRBD1; J: TRBJ2-3; DNA: TGTGCCAGCAGCGTACAGAGGACAGGGACCTCGTTTGATACGCAGTATTTT; CDR3: CASSVQRTGTSFDTQYF
size: many; V: TRBV20-1; D: NA; J: TRBJ2-1; DNA: TGCAGTGCTAGAGATCCAGGGGGGGTGGACAATGAGCAGTTCTTC; CDR3: CSARDPGGVDNEQFF
size: many; V: TRBV28; D: NA; J: TRBJ1-3; DNA: TGTGCCAGCAGTTTAAGGGGATACTCTGGAAACACCATATATTTT; CDR3: CASSLRGYSGNTIYF
size: few; V: TRBV9; D: TRBD2; J: TRBJ2-1; DNA: TGTGCCAGCAGCCCTCCTAGCGGGGGGGCTTTCCATGAGCAGTTCTTC; CDR3: CASSPPSGGAFHEQFF
size: many; V: TRBV5-6; D: TRBD1; J: TRBJ1-4; DNA: TGTGCCAGCAGCTCACCGGGACAGGCCGCACCTACTTCACCTAATGAAAAACTGTTTTTT; CDR3: CASSSPGQAAPTSPNEKLFF
size: many; V: TRBV7-2; D: TRBD2; J: TRBJ2-5; DNA: TGTGCCAGCAGGAGCGGGGGGGCCGGAGAGACCCAGTACTTC; CDR3: CASRSGGAGETQYF
size: NA; V: TRBV2; D: NA; J: TRBJ1-5; DNA: TGTGCCAGCAGTGAAGGGACAACGTTCTTCCAGCCCCAGCATTTT; CDR3: CASSEGTTFFQPQHF
size: NA; V: TRBV5-1; D: TRBD1; J: TRBJ1-4; DNA: TGCGCCAGCAGCTTGAACAGGGGTGATGAAAAACTGTTTTTT; CDR3: CASSLNRGDEKLFF
size: many; V: TRBV12-3/TRBV12-4; D: TRBD1; J: TRBJ1-2; DNA: TGTGCCAGCAGCCGGGGACAGGGACTTTTCTATGGCTACACCTTC; CDR3: CASSRGQGLFYGYTF
size: many; V: TRBV20-1; D: NA; J: TRBJ1-5; DNA: TGCAGTGCTAGACCCCAGGGATCGGTTCAGCCCCAGCATTTT; CDR3: CSARPQGSVQPQHF
size: many; V: TRBV6-2/TRBV6-3; D: NA; J: TRBJ2-1; DNA: TGTGCCAGCACTCTCACCTGGGGCACCTACAATGAGCAGTTCTTC; CDR3: CASTLTWGTYNEQFF
size: many; V: TRBV7-2; D: NA; J: TRBJ2-2; DNA: TGTGCCAGCAGCTGGACTGGGCCCGGGGAGCTGTTTTTT; CDR3: CASSWTGPGELFF
size: many; V: TRBV4-1; D: TRBD1; J: TRBJ2-5; DNA: TGCGCCAGCAGCCCGGGACAGGGCAGGATAGTGGAGACCCAGTACTTC; CDR3: CASSPGQGRIVETQYF
size: many; V: TRBV6-2/TRBV6-3; D: NA; J: TRBJ2-1; DNA: TGTGCCAGCAGTCACTTAGGGGCAGGGTTTCCTGAGCAGTTCTTC; CDR3: CASSHLGAGFPEQFF
size: many; V: TRBV7-2; D: TRBD1; J: TRBJ1-4; DNA: TGTGCCAGCAGAAAAAGGGACAGGGGGCCTGAAAAACTGTTTTTT; CDR3: CASRKRDRGPEKLFF
size: NA; V: TRBV28; D: NA; J: TRBJ2-2; DNA: TGTGCCAGCAGTTTAGCGGGCCACTATCGAGACACCGGGGAGCTGTTTTTT; CDR3: CASSLAGHYRDTGELFF
size: many; V: TRBV7-2; D: NA; J: TRBJ2-3; DNA: TGTGCCAGCAGCTTCGGACAGATAAGCACAGATACGCAGTATTTT; CDR3: CASSFGQISTDTQYF
size: few; V: TRBV6-1; D: NA; J: TRBJ2-5; DNA: TGTGCCAGCAGTGTTCCCGGGACCTGGGGAGAGACCCAGTACTTC; CDR3: CASSVPGTWGETQYF
size: many; V: TRBV6-1; D: NA; J: TRBJ2-3; DNA: TGTGCCAGCAGGTTACGCGGGGGCCAGCCACAGGTAGATACGCAGTATTTT; CDR3: CASRLRGGQPQVDTQYF
size: many; V: TRBV7-2; D: NA; J: TRBJ2-7; DNA: TGTGCCAGCAGCTTAGTGGCGGGGAGCTCCTACGAGCAGTACTTC; CDR3: CASSLVAGSSYEQYF
size: many; V: TRBV6-1; D: TRBD1; J: TRBJ2-2; DNA: TGTGCCAGCAAAAAACAGGGGGCCCTCACCGGGGAGCTGTTTTTT; CDR3: CASKKQGALTGELFF
size: NA; V: TRBV4-1; D: NA; J: TRBJ1-2; DNA: TGCGCCAGCAGCCGTTCGTTGGGGGGGGCGTATGGCTACACCTTC; CDR3: CASSRSLGGAYGYTF
size: NA; V: TRBV5-1; D: TRBD1; J: TRBJ1-5; DNA: TGCGCCAGCATATACCGGGACAGGGGGTTGCAGCCCCAGCATTTT; CDR3: CASIYRDRGLQPQHF
size: few; V: TRBV7-2; D: NA; J: TRBJ2-7; DNA: TGTGCCAGCAGCCTCCGGGACACATCCTACGAGCAGTACTTC; CDR3: CASSLRDTSYEQYF
size: many; V: TRBV15; D: NA; J: TRBJ1-5; DNA: TGTGCCACCAGCAGAGATTACTCAAGGGGGATGCAGCCCCAGCATTTT; CDR3: CATSRDYSRGMQPQHF
size: many; V: TRBV28; D: NA; J: TRBJ1-1; DNA: TGTGCCAGCAGTCAGGACACGAACACTGAAGCTTTCTTT; CDR3: CASSQDTNTEAFF
size: many; V: TRBV20-1; D: NA; J: TRBJ2-1; DNA: TGCAGTGCTAGAGATACCTATGAATTCTACAATGAGCAGTTCTTC; CDR3: CSARDTYEFYNEQFF
size: many; V: TRBV7-6; D: NA; J: TRBJ1-2; DNA: TGTGCCAGCAGCTTTCCCGGATTCTATGGCTACACCTTC; CDR3: CASSFPGFYGYTF
size: many; V: TRBV10-3; D: TRBD1; J: TRBJ1-1; DNA: TGTGCCACTCAGGGGGCAGAGACTGAAGCTTTCTTT; CDR3: CATQGAETEAFF
size: many; V: TRBV15; D: NA; J: TRBJ1-5; DNA: TGTGCCACCAGCAGAGAAGATTGGCAGCCCCAGCATTTT; CDR3: CATSREDWQPQHF
size: many; V: TRBV23-1; D: NA; J: TRBJ1-6; DNA: TGCGCCAGCAGCGCCCAGGGGAACGAACGTTCACCCCTCCACTTT; CDR3: CASSAQGNERSPLHF
size: NA; V: TRBV7-9; D: NA; J: TRBJ2-2; DNA: TGTGCCAGCAGCCCGACCCTAAACACCGGGGAGCTGTTTTTT; CDR3: CASSPTLNTGELFF
size: NA; V: TRBV20-1; D: TRBD2; J: TRBJ2-5; DNA: TGCAGTGCTAGCCCCGGACTAGCGGGGCAAGAGACCCAGTACTTC; CDR3: CSASPGLAGQETQYF
size: many; V: TRBV7-9; D: NA; J: TRBJ2-3; DNA: TGTGCCACCGTTACGGATACGCAGTATTTT; CDR3: CATVTDTQYF
size: few; V: TRBV5-1; D: TRBD1; J: TRBJ1-2; DNA: TGCGCCAGCAGCTTTGGACCTCCGGGACAGGTCACTGGCTACACCTTC; CDR3: CASSFGPPGQVTGYTF
size: few; V: TRBV29-1; D: NA; J: TRBJ2-3; DNA: TGCAGCGTTGAAGATCAAGGGGGGGATACGCAGTATTTT; CDR3: CSVEDQGGDTQYF
size: many; V: TRBV4-3; D: TRBD1; J: TRBJ1-6; DNA: TGCGCCAGCAGGGACAGGACGGAGAATAATTCACCCCTCCACTTT; CDR3: CASRDRTENNSPLHF
size: many; V: TRBV19; D: NA; J: TRBJ2-2; DNA: TGTGCCAGTAGTATAGATCTTCGGCGGGAGCTGTTTTTT; CDR3: CASSIDLRRELFF
size: NA; V: TRBV6-6; D: NA; J: TRBJ2-2; DNA: TGTGCCAGCAGTTATCACAGAGGGGGTGGCGACACCGGGGAGCTGTTTTTT; CDR3: CASSYHRGGGDTGELFF
size: many; V: TRBV20-1; D: NA; J: TRBJ2-6; DNA: TGCAGTGCTATAGCAGGCGGGACTGGGGCCAACGTCCTGACTTTC; CDR3: CSAIAGGTGANVLTF
size: many; V: TRBV5-1; D: NA; J: TRBJ1-2; DNA: TGCGCCAGCAGCCCAAACCCCGGGAACTATGGCTACACCTTC; CDR3: CASSPNPGNYGYTF
size: many; V: TRBV20-1; D: NA; J: TRBJ2-3; DNA: TGCAGTGCTAGAGATCCGAGGGGGAAACAAGATACGCAGTATTTT; CDR3: CSARDPRGKQDTQYF
size: many; V: TRBV25-1; D: TRBD1; J: TRBJ2-5; DNA: TGTGCCAGCAGACGGACAGGGGGCTCCAAAGAGACCCAGTACTTC; CDR3: CASRRTGGSKETQYF